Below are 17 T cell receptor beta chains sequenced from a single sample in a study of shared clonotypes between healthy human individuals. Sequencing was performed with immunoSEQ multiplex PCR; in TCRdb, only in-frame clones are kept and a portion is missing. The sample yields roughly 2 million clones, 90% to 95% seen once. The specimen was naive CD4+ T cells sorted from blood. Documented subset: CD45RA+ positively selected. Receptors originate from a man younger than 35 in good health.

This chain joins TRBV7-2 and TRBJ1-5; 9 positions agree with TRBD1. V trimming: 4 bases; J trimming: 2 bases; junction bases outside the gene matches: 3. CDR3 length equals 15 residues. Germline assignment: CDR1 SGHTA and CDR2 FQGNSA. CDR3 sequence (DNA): TGTGCCAGCAGCTCGGACAGGGGAGGCAATCAGCCCCAGCATTTT. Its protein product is CASSSDRGGNQPQHF. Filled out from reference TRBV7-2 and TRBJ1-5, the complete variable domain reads GAGVSQSPSNKVTEKGKDVELRCDPISGHTALYWYRQSLGQGLEFLIYFQGNSAPDKSGLPSDRFSAERTGGSVSTLTIQRTQQEDSAVYLCASSSDRGGNQPQHFGDGTRLSIL.

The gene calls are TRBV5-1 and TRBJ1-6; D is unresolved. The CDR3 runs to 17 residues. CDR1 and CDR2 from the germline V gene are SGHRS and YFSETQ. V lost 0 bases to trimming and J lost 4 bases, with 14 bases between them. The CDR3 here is CASSLERGSEYNSPLHF. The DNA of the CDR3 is TGCGCCAGCAGCTTGGAGCGCGGGTCAGAATATAATTCACCCCTCCACTTT.

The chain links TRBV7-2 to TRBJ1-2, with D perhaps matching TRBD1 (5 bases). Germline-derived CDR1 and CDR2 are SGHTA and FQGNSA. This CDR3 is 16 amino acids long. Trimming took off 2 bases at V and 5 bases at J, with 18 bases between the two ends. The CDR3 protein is CASSLSRMGTYYGYTF. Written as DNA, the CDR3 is TGTGCCAGCAGCTTATCTAGAATGGGGACCTATTATGGCTACACCTTC.

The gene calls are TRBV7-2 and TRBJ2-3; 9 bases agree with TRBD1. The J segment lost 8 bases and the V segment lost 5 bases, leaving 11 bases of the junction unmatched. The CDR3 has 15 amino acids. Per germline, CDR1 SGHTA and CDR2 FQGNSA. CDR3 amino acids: CASSKGQGVSSTQYF. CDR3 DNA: TGTGCCAGCAGCAAGGGACAGGGTGTGAGCAGTACGCAGTATTTT.

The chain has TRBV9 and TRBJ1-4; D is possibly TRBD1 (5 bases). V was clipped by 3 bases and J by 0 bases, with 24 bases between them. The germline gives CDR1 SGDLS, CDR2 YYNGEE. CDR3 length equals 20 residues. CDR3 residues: CASSAGGRPGTVATNEKLFF. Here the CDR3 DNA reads TGTGCCAGCAGCGCCGGCGGGAGGCCGGGGACTGTTGCAACTAATGAAAAACTGTTTTTT. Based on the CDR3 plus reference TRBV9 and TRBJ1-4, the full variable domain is DSGVTQTPKHLITATGQRVTLRCSPRSGDLSVYWYQQSLDQGLQFLIQYYNGEERAKGNILERFSAQQFPDLHSELNLSSLELGDSALYFCASSAGGRPGTVATNEKLFFGSGTQLSVL.

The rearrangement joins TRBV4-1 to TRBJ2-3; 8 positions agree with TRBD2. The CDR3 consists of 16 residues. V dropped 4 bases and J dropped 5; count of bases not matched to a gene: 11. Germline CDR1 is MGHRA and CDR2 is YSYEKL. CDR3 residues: CASSPTPTSGGDTQYF. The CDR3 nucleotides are TGCGCCAGCAGCCCGACCCCTACTAGCGGAGGAGATACGCAGTATTTT.

CDR3 DNA sequence: TGCGCCAGCAGCACTCCAAGGACAGGGTCCCCAGCCCCTTTCGGCTACACCTTC. This translates into CASSTPRTGSPAPFGYTF. V usage is TRBV5-1 and J usage is TRBJ1-2; 8 bases map to TRBD1. V lost 4 bases to trimming and J lost 8 bases; unmatched junction nucleotides: 22. In germline, CDR1 is SGHRS, CDR2 YFSETQ. The CDR3 runs to 18 residues.

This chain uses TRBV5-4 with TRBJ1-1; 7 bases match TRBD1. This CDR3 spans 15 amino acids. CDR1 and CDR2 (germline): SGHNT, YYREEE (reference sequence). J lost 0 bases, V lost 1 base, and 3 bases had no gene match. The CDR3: CASSLFGTVNTEAFF. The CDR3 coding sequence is TGTGCCAGCAGCTTGTTCGGGACAGTGAACACTGAAGCTTTCTTT.

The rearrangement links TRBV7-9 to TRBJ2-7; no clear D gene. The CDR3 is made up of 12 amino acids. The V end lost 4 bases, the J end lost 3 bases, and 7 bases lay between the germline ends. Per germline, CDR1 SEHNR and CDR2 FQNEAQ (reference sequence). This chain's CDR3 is CASSSTVYEQYF. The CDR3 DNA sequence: TGTGCCAGCAGCTCTACAGTCTACGAGCAGTACTTC. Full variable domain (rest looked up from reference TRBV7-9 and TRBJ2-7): DTGVSQNPRHKITKRGQNVTFRCDPISEHNRLYWYRQTLGQGPEFLTYFQNEAQLEKSRLLSDRFSAERPKGSFSTLEIQRTEQGDSAMYLCASSSTVYEQYFGPGTRLTVT.

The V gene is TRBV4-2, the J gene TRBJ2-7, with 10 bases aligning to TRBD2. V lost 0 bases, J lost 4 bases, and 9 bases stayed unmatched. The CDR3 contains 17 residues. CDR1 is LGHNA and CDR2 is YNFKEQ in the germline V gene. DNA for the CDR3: TGTGCCAGCAGCCAAGATGAGCCTAGCGGGGGACCTTACGAGCAGTACTTC. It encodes CASSQDEPSGGPYEQYF.

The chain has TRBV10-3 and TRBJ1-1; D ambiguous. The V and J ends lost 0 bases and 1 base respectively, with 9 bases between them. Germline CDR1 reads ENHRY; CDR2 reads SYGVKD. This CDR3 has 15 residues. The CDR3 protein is CAISESRRSNTEAFF. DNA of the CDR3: TGTGCCATCAGTGAGTCAAGGCGGTCGAACACTGAAGCTTTCTTT.

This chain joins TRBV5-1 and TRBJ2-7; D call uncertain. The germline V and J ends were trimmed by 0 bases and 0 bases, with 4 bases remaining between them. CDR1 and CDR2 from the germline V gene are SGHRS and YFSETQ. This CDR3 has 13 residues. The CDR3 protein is CASSLDFSYEQYF. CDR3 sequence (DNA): TGCGCCAGCAGCTTGGACTTCTCCTACGAGCAGTACTTC.

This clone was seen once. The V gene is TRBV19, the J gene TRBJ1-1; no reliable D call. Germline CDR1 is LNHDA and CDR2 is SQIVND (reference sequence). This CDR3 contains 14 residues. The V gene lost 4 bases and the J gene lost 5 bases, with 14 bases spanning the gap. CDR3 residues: CASSKARAGTEAFF. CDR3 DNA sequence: TGTGCCAGTAGTAAGGCAAGGGCCGGAACTGAAGCTTTCTTT.

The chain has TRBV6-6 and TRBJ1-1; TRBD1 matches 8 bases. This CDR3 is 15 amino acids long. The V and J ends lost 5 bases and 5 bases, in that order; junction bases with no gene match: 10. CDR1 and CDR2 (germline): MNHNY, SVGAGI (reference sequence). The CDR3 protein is CASSRQTGGRTEAFF. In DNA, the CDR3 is TGTGCCAGCAGTCGTCAAACAGGGGGGAGGACTGAAGCTTTCTTT.

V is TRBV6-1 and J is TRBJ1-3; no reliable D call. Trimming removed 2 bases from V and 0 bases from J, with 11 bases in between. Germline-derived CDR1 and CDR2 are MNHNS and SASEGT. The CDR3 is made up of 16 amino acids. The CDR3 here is CASSESDWPSGNTIYF. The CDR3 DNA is TGTGCCAGCAGTGAATCGGACTGGCCCTCTGGAAACACCATATATTTT.

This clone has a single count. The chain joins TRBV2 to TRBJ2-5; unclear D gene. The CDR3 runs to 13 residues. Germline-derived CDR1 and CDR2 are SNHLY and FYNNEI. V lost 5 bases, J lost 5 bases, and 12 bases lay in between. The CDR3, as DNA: TGTGCCAGCAGTCACCTCTATCCCGAGACCCAGTACTTC. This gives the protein CASSHLYPETQYF.

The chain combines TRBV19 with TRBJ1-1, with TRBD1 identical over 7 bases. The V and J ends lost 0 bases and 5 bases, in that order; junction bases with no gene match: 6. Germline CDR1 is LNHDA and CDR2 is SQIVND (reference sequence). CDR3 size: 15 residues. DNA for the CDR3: TGTGCCAGTAGTATAGATTGGACAGGATTAACTGAAGCTTTCTTT. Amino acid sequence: CASSIDWTGLTEAFF. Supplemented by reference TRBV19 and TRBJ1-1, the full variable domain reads DGGITQSPKYLFRKEGQNVTLSCEQNLNHDAMYWYRQDPGQGLRLIYYSQIVNDFQKGDIAEGYSVSREKKESFPLTVTSAQKNPTAFYLCASSIDWTGLTEAFFGQGTRLTVV.